This T cell receptor (beta chain) derives from a study of T-cell memory formation after mild COVID-19. This clonotype appeared a few times. Antigen: not known. TCRdb independently ran MiXCR on the 5' RACE reads; one entry per CDR3 protein. In the table there are around 320,000 distinct CDR3 sequences, 13% to 15% of which are singletons. Overall study results and limits: Prior to infection, memory already included some responding clones, suggesting cross-reactive memory joined.

Sequenced material: PBMCs or a T cell subset sorted from them (not recorded which). This TCR came from a man in his late teens or twenties who had mild COVID-19 (a few samples of this study predate the infection). Cell type and time point are not known.

CDR3 in DNA: TGTGCCAGCAGCTTAATGAGTCATGGCTACACCTTC. It yields the protein CASSLMSHGYTF. V usage is TRBV7-2 and J usage is TRBJ1-2; D uncertain. V was clipped by 2 bases and J by 6 bases, with 7 bases between them. The CDR3 has 12 residues. The germline V gene has CDR1 SGHTA and CDR2 FQGNSA.